Following are 8 T cell receptor beta chains from one sample sequenced in a study of blood T cell repertoires in COVID-19. Clones were read by immunoSEQ multiplex PCR, and TCRdb kept only the in-frame ones, dropping some. The repertoire consists of 150,000 or so clones, with around 87% occurring once and the leading ten covering about 6.5%. The sequenced sample was peripheral blood. Source of these receptors: an elderly man with acute or convalescent COVID-19.

This chain uses TRBV19 with TRBJ1-2, with 12 positions matching TRBD1. This CDR3 has 18 amino acids. The germline V gene encodes CDR1 LNHDA and CDR2 SQIVND (reference sequence). Trimming removed 3 bases from V and 4 bases from J; junction bases left unmatched: 12. CDR3 amino acids: CASSIEGTGGETPYGYTF. In nucleotides, the CDR3 is TGTGCCAGTAGTATTGAGGGGACAGGGGGCGAGACCCCCTATGGCTACACCTTC.

The rearrangement joins TRBV7-2 to TRBJ1-1, with D maybe TRBD1 (6 bases). V dropped 5 bases and J dropped 11 bases, with 15 bases sitting between them. Germline loops: CDR1 SGHTA, CDR2 FQGNSA. This CDR3 has 12 amino acids. CDR3: CASSLQGFAAFF. The CDR3 bases are TGTGCCAGCAGCCTACAGGGATTCGCCGCTTTCTTT.

This chain links TRBV3-1 (or the pseudogene TRBV3-2) with TRBJ1-6, with D possibly TRBD1 on 5 matching bases. V was shortened by 1 base and J by 6 bases, with 7 bases between the two germline ends. CDR3 size: 14 residues. Germline-derived CDR1 and CDR2 are LGHDT and YNNKEL (reference sequence). The CDR3 DNA reads TGTGCCAGCAGCCAAGGAGACAGTAATTCACCCCTCCACTTT. The encoded protein is CASSQGDSNSPLHF.

V gene TRBV28 combines with J gene TRBJ2-7, with D perhaps matching TRBD2 (7 bases). V was shortened by 2 bases and J by 0 bases, with 11 bases between the two germline ends. The CDR3 sequence is 15 residues long. Germline lookup yields CDR1 MDHEN and CDR2 SYDVKM. The CDR3 protein is CASSLGGAASYEQYF. CDR3 sequence (DNA): TGTGCCAGCAGTTTAGGGGGGGCGGCCTCCTACGAGCAGTACTTC.

The chain is built from TRBV2 and TRBJ1-2, with D maybe TRBD1 (6 bases). Trimming stripped 4 bases from V and 5 bases from J, with 17 bases between. This CDR3 spans 15 amino acids. Germline CDR1 reads SNHLY; CDR2 reads FYNNEI. The CDR3 nucleotides read TGTGCCAGCAGTGGGGGGCCACCCTCTGGATATGGCTACACCTTC. Amino acids: CASSGGPPSGYGYTF.

The chain uses TRBV28 and TRBJ2-1; possibly TRBD2 for D (6 bases). The CDR3 spans 16 residues. V lost 2 bases and J lost 3, with 14 bases in between. Per germline, CDR1 MDHEN and CDR2 SYDVKM. CDR3 sequence: CASSLIGGVFYNEQFF. The CDR3 nucleotides read TGTGCCAGCAGTTTAATAGGCGGGGTTTTCTACAATGAGCAGTTCTTC.

This clone was seen more than once but under ten times. The rearrangement links TRBV5-1 to TRBJ2-5; no reliable D call. The germline gives CDR1 SGHRS, CDR2 YFSETQ. The CDR3 is 13 residues long. V was trimmed by 3 bases and J by 4 bases, leaving 10 bases between them. CDR3 nucleotides: TGCGCCAGCAGCTCGGGTCACGTAGAGACCCAGTACTTC. It is translated as CASSSGHVETQYF.

J is TRBJ2-7 and V is TRBV24-1, with a tentative D call TRBD1 (5 bases). Germline V lookup: CDR1 KGHDR, CDR2 SFDVKD. Trimming pared 4 bases from V and 1 base from J, leaving 13 bases between. The CDR3 consists of 15 residues. The CDR3 DNA reads as TGTGCCACCAGTGAAACAGGTGGCGCATCCTACGAGCAGTACTTC. This sequence encodes CATSETGGASYEQYF.